This TCR beta chain was documented in a study of T-cell reconstitution after alpha-beta-depleted transplantation in children. Concerning this clonotype itself: Its antigen is still unknown.

The study, taken as a whole, reports: Most T-cell counts and diversity one year after the transplant came from T cells that were newly produced.

Unique molecular identifiers were incorporated into the prepared TCRbeta library. One entry per CDR3 protein, called by TCRdb with MiXCR from the PCR reads. Here the sample spans 250,000 to 300,000 distinct CDR3 sequences, around 7.3% being singletons. Germline trimming cut 2 bases from V and 0 bases from J; bases unmatched to any gene: 8. The CDR3 is made up of 17 amino acids. Germline-derived CDR1 and CDR2 are KGHSH and LQKENI. Sequencing was performed on peripheral blood, taken 360 days after TCRalphabeta/CD19-depleted stem cell transplant. This clonotype was obtained from a female patient between 2 and 10 years old who had a stem cell transplant for Fanconi anemia, so the T cells may come from the graft donor. This chain links TRBV18 with TRBJ2-7; 9 nucleotides match TRBD2. For the CDR3, the DNA is TGTGCCAGCTCACCAGAGACTAGCGGACTCATCTCCTACGAGCAGTACTTC. The encoded protein is CASSPETSGLISYEQYF.